The 14 T cell receptor beta chains listed next were all sequenced from one sample in a study of identical twins. From the 5' RACE reads, TCRdb called clonotypes with MiXCR, one entry per CDR3 protein. The sample shows 400,000 to 600,000 distinct CDR3 sequences, about a fifth of them seen only once. The same sample was also used in a study of yellow fever vaccine responses in identical twins.

The specimen sequenced was CD4+ T cells sorted from blood. The receptors were sampled from a woman aged 18-35 years in good health.

This chain uses TRBV27 with TRBJ2-2; possible D gene TRBD2, 7 bases. V lost 3 bases and J lost 4, with 12 bases in between. This CDR3 has 15 residues. The germline CDR1 and CDR2 sequences are MNHEY and SMNVEV (reference sequence). CDR3 nucleotide sequence: TGTGCCAGCAGTTTCGGGGGGCTTTCCACCGGGGAGCTGTTTTTT. The encoded protein is CASSFGGLSTGELFF.

The CDR3, as DNA: TGCAGTGCTAGAGATTTCGGGCTAGCGGGAGGGCCGCATGAGCAGTTCTTC. Protein product: CSARDFGLAGGPHEQFF. The gene calls are TRBV20-1 and TRBJ2-1; 12 positions match TRBD2. Germline V gene data show CDR1 as DFQATT and CDR2 as SNEGSKA (reference sequence). V lost 0 bases and J lost 8; bases outside the gene matches: 11. This CDR3 spans 17 amino acids.

The chain has TRBV5-1 and TRBJ2-5, with a tentative D call TRBD2 (6 bases). V lost 4 bases and J lost 1, with 17 bases in between. The CDR3 has 16 residues. Germline V gene lookup returns CDR1 SGHRS and CDR2 YFSETQ. The CDR3 loop reads CASSHKGSEGQETQYF. In DNA form, the CDR3 reads TGCGCCAGCAGCCACAAAGGTTCGGAGGGCCAAGAGACCCAGTACTTC.

This rearrangement joins TRBV20-1 to TRBJ1-1; D may be TRBD1 (5 bases). Per the germline V gene, CDR1 is DFQATT and CDR2 is SNEGSKA (reference sequence). The V end lost 0 bases, the J end lost 3 bases, and 11 bases lay between the germline ends. The CDR3 is made up of 14 amino acids. The CDR3 is CSARDIGGDTEAFF. In DNA form, the CDR3 reads TGCAGTGCTAGAGATATCGGGGGGGACACTGAAGCTTTCTTT.

J is TRBJ2-3 and V is TRBV11-1; D is unclear. The CDR3 is 18 amino acids. CDR1 is SGHAT and CDR2 is FQDESV in the germline V gene (reference sequence). Trimming pared 0 bases from V and 2 bases from J, leaving 18 bases between. The CDR3 spells CASSLAGGITPNTDTQYF. The CDR3 bases are TGTGCCAGCAGCTTAGCGGGCGGCATTACCCCAAACACAGATACGCAGTATTTT.

This clonotype has only a few counts. The germline gene is not matched at one end of the junction; a read error may be the cause. J is TRBJ1-1 and V is TRBV7-3; no reliable D call. CDR3 length: 13 amino acids. Germline loops: CDR1 SGHTA, CDR2 FQGTGA. The CDR3 reads CASSSGSTREVFF. The CDR3 DNA sequence: TGTGCCAGCAGCTCTGGGTCGACGAGGGAAGTTTTCTTT.

The chain uses TRBV13 and TRBJ2-2; D is perhaps TRBD1 or TRBD2 (6 bases each). Trimming removed 6 bases at V and 2 bases at J, with 10 bases between. The CDR3 length is 14 residues. The germline V gene encodes CDR1 PRHDT and CDR2 FYEKMQ (reference sequence). CDR3 loop: CASRRGANTGELFF. For the CDR3, the DNA is TGTGCCAGCAGGAGGGGGGCAAACACCGGGGAGCTGTTTTTT.

This chain uses TRBV20-1 with TRBJ2-5, with D possibly being TRBD2 (6 bases). The V end lost 4 bases, the J end lost 1 base, and 16 bases lay between the germline ends. CDR1 and CDR2 (germline): DFQATT, SNEGSKA (reference sequence). CDR3 length: 15 residues. The CDR3, as DNA: TGCAGTGCTACCCCCCCAGCCGGGGGCCAAGAGACCCAGTACTTC. Protein: CSATPPAGGQETQYF.

A note on this clonotype: Just one base apart from a much larger clone, this may be a read error. The chain couples TRBV27 to TRBJ2-7, with D unresolved. V lost 8 bases and J lost 2, with 7 bases in between. Germline-derived CDR1 and CDR2 are MNHEY and SMNVEV (reference sequence). This CDR3 is built from 11 residues. The CDR3 nucleotides are TGTGCCAGCGGCAAGACCTACGAGCAGTACTTC. Translating gives CASGKTYEQYF.

This clonotype was observed a few times. The chain is built from TRBV12-3 or TRBV12-4 and TRBJ2-7, with D unresolved. There are 12 residues in the CDR3. V dropped 5 bases and J dropped 3 bases, with 8 bases sitting between them. The CDR3 sequence is CASSKGGYEQYV. Here the CDR3 DNA reads TGTGCCAGCAGTAAGGGCGGCTACGAGCAGTACGTC.

The V gene is TRBV12-3 or TRBV12-4, the J gene TRBJ1-2, with D perhaps matching TRBD1 (6 bases). This CDR3 has 13 amino acids. V gave up 6 bases and J gave up 3 bases, with 11 bases separating them. In nucleotides, the CDR3 is TGTGCCAGCAGACGGACAGCTGACTATGGCTACACCTTC. Amino acids: CASRRTADYGYTF.

This clonotype came up a few times. This chain links TRBV29-1 with TRBJ2-7; 10 bases map to TRBD1. Germline CDR1 is SQVTM and CDR2 is ANQGSEA. V shed 6 bases, J shed 0 bases, and the junction held 5 bases outside the gene matches. CDR3 length: 14 amino acids. The CDR3 sequence is CSVATGGFSYEQYF. CDR3 bases: TGCAGCGTGGCGACAGGGGGCTTCTCCTACGAGCAGTACTTC.

There are a few counts of this clonotype. The chain has TRBV15 and TRBJ2-1, with D possibly TRBD2 on 7 matching bases. With 3 bases removed from V and 7 bases from J, the gap between germline ends came to 13 bases. Per the germline V gene, CDR1 is LNHNV and CDR2 is YYDKDF (reference sequence). CDR3 size: 14 residues. CDR3 residues: CATSSLRGGNEQFF. CDR3 DNA sequence: TGTGCCACCAGCAGCCTAAGGGGGGGTAATGAGCAGTTCTTC.

The chain combines TRBV27 with TRBJ1-1, with D unclear. The CDR3 runs 17 residues. Looked up from germline, CDR1 is MNHEY and CDR2 is SMNVEV (reference sequence). The V gene lost 6 bases and the J gene lost 1 base, with 21 bases spanning the gap. CDR3 in DNA: TGTGCCAGCAGCCCACCGTCGGGTGGCAGAAAGAACACTGAAGCTTTCTTT. Translation gives CASSPPSGGRKNTEAFF.